These 17 T cell receptor beta chains share one sample of origin, sequenced in a study of chemoradiotherapy in HPV16-positive cancers. Clones were read by immunoSEQ multiplex PCR, and TCRdb kept only the in-frame ones, dropping some. The sample contains fewer than 9,500 clones, roughly 90% of which appear only once. The sequences come from tumor tissue, collected from a patient who underwent chemoradiotherapy. Receptor source: a human donor with HPV-associated anogenital cancer.

The rearrangement joins TRBV4-2 to TRBJ1-2; D is ambiguous. This CDR3 comprises 15 residues. CDR1 and CDR2 from the germline V gene are LGHNA and YNFKEQ. Deletions cut 2 bases from V and 3 bases from J, with 13 bases between. The CDR3, as DNA: TGTGCCAGCAGCCAAAGAAAAAGGCCTGACTATGGCTACACCTTC. Its protein is CASSQRKRPDYGYTF.

The chain recombines TRBV5-6 with TRBJ2-2; either TRBD1 or TRBD2 may fit D (5 bases each). The CDR3 extends over 14 amino acids. The germline V gene encodes CDR1 SGHDT and CDR2 YYEEEE. The V and J ends lost 3 bases and 1 base respectively, with 7 bases between them. CDR3 sequence reads: CASSWGRNTGELFF. For the CDR3, the DNA is TGTGCCAGCAGCTGGGGACGGAACACCGGGGAGCTGTTTTTT.

The rearrangement joins TRBV29-1 to TRBJ2-5, with TRBD2 as a possible D gene (7 bases). V was clipped by 3 bases and J by 4 bases, with 12 bases between them. The CDR3 extends over 13 amino acids. Germline V lookup: CDR1 SQVTM, CDR2 ANQGSEA. CDR3 sequence: CSVDGGRGETQYF. The DNA for the CDR3 is TGCAGCGTTGACGGGGGGCGGGGAGAGACCCAGTACTTC. The variable domain in full, completed from reference TRBV29-1 and TRBJ2-5, reads SAVISQKPSRDICQRGTSLTIQCQVDSQVTMMFWYRQQPGQSLTLIATANQGSEATYESGFVIDKFPISRPNLTFSTLTVSNMSPEDSSIYLCSVDGGRGETQYFGPGTRLLVL.

The chain couples TRBV15 to TRBJ1-2, with 8 bases identical to TRBD1. With 0 bases clipped from V and 1 base from J, the junction kept 4 bases outside the gene matches. The CDR3 length is 16 residues. The germline V gene encodes CDR1 LNHNV and CDR2 YYDKDF (reference sequence). The CDR3 reads CATSREGDRINYGYTF. The CDR3 coding sequence is TGTGCCACCAGCAGAGAAGGGGACAGGATTAACTATGGCTACACCTTC.

The V call is TRBV10-3, the J call TRBJ1-3; TRBD1 agrees at 7 bases. V trimming: 10 bases; J trimming: 4 bases; junction bases outside the gene matches: 4. The CDR3 runs 12 residues. Germline V gene sequence: CDR1 ENHRY, CDR2 SYGVKD. This CDR3 reads CATGGDGNTIYF. The CDR3 DNA sequence: TGTGCCACAGGGGGGGACGGAAACACCATATATTTT.

The chain carries TRBV6-5 and TRBJ1-4; D is perhaps TRBD1 (5 bases). This CDR3 is built from 15 residues. V gave up 4 bases and J gave up 1 base, with 10 bases separating them. Germline lookup yields CDR1 MNHEY and CDR2 SVGAGI. Here the CDR3 DNA reads TGTGCCAGCAGTTGGGCGGGGGGAACTAATGAAAAACTGTTTTTT. This gives the protein CASSWAGGTNEKLFF.

The CDR3: CASRTSGGAQDTQYF. The CDR3, as DNA: TGTGCCAGCAGGACTAGCGGGGGGGCCCAAGATACGCAGTATTTT. The V and J genes are TRBV6-4 and TRBJ2-3; TRBD2 matches at 14 bases. The ends lost 6 bases at V and 5 bases at J; junction bases unmatched: 4. Germline values: CDR1 MRHNA, CDR2 SNTAGT. The length of the CDR3 is 15 residues.

The chain uses TRBV28 and TRBJ2-4; TRBD1 matches at 8 bases. V trimming: 7 bases; J trimming: 1 base; junction bases outside the gene matches: 9. CDR1 is MDHEN, CDR2 SYDVKM, per germline. The CDR3 sequence is 16 residues long. The CDR3: CASTPGQGRAKNIQYF. CDR3 sequence (DNA): TGTGCCAGCACCCCCGGACAGGGCCGGGCCAAAAACATTCAGTACTTC.

CDR3 loop: CASSRLVRGEAFF. DNA of the CDR3: TGTGCCAGCAGCCGGCTAGTGAGGGGTGAAGCTTTCTTT. The chain combines TRBV14 with TRBJ1-1; a possible D gene is TRBD1 (5 bases). The CDR3 contains 13 residues. V shed 4 bases and J shed 7 bases, with 13 bases lying between them. CDR1 is SGHDN and CDR2 is FVKESK in the germline V gene.

The table lists this clone with a count of one. This rearrangement joins TRBV4-1 to TRBJ2-1, with TRBD2 identical over 10 bases. This CDR3 is 17 amino acids long. CDR1 is MGHRA and CDR2 is YSYEKL in the germline V gene. V shed 1 base, J shed 10 bases, and the junction held 13 bases outside the gene matches. CDR3 bases: TGCGCCAGCAGCCAAGGCTGGGAGGTAGCGGGAGGACGAGAGCAGTTCTTC. Its translation: CASSQGWEVAGGREQFF.

V usage is TRBV18 and J usage is TRBJ2-4; 10 positions agree with TRBD1. This CDR3 spans 15 amino acids. CDR1 and CDR2 (germline): KGHSH, LQKENI. After removal of 3 bases from V and 1 base from J, the junction contained 0 bases not matched to a gene. CDR3 coding DNA: TGTGCCAGCTCACCGGGACAGGGGGCCAAAAACATTCAGTACTTC. Amino acid sequence: CASSPGQGAKNIQYF.

V and J are TRBV28 and TRBJ1-1; D ambiguous. Germline CDR1 and CDR2: MDHEN and SYDVKM. The CDR3 runs to 11 residues. The V end was cut by 3 bases, the J end by 4 bases, with 3 bases between. The CDR3 here is CASSFFTEAFF. The CDR3 DNA reads as TGTGCCAGCAGTTTTTTCACTGAAGCTTTCTTT.

The chain carries TRBV19 and TRBJ1-2, with D possibly matching TRBD1 (6 bases). The CDR3 covers 11 residues. Germline V gene sequence: CDR1 LNHDA, CDR2 SQIVND (reference sequence). Trimming removed 9 bases from V and 5 bases from J, with 10 bases in between. CDR3 sequence: CASGQSYGYTF. As DNA, the CDR3 is TGTGCCAGCGGACAGTCATATGGCTACACCTTC.

This chain links TRBV19 with TRBJ1-1; possible D gene TRBD1, 6 bases. Germline loops: CDR1 LNHDA, CDR2 SQIVND (reference sequence). The CDR3 has 12 residues. V was shortened by 5 bases and J by 11 bases, with 15 bases between the two germline ends. The DNA of the CDR3 is TGTGCCAGTAGTCCCCGGGAGGGGGTCGCTTTCTTT. Translated: CASSPREGVAFF.

The V and J genes are TRBV28 and TRBJ1-3; D call uncertain. Trimming took 4 bases from V and 8 from J, leaving 3 bases between them. The CDR3 is made up of 10 amino acids. Germline V gene lookup returns CDR1 MDHEN and CDR2 SYDVKM. The CDR3 DNA sequence: TGTGCCAGCAGTTATGACACCATATATTTT. Translated, it gives CASSYDTIYF.

V usage is TRBV18 and J usage is TRBJ2-2; 7 nucleotides agree with TRBD2. The CDR3 has 15 amino acids. CDR1 is KGHSH, CDR2 LQKENI, per germline. After removal of 2 bases from V and 10 bases from J, the junction contained 10 bases not matched to a gene. The CDR3 spells CASSPYKLATEELFF. The CDR3 DNA sequence: TGTGCCAGCTCACCATATAAACTAGCGACAGAGGAGCTGTTTTTT.

V is TRBV18 and J is TRBJ2-7, with TRBD2 identical over 10 bases. V was clipped by 5 bases and J by 5 bases; unmatched bases: 6. The CDR3 extends over 14 amino acids. Per germline, CDR1 KGHSH and CDR2 LQKENI. For the CDR3, the DNA is TGTGCCAGCTCATCTCTAGCGGGAGTCCACGAGCAGTACTTC. It specifies CASSSLAGVHEQYF.